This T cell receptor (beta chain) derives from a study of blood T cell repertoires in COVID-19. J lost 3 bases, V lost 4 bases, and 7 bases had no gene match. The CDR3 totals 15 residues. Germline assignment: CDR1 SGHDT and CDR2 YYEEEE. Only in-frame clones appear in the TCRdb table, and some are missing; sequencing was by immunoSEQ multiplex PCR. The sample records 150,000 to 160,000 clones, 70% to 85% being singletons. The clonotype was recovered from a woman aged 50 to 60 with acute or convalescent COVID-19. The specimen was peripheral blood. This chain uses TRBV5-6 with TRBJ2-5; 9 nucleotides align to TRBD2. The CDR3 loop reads CASSKTSGFKETQYF. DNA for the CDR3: TGTGCCAGCAGCAAGACTAGCGGATTCAAAGAGACCCAGTACTTC.